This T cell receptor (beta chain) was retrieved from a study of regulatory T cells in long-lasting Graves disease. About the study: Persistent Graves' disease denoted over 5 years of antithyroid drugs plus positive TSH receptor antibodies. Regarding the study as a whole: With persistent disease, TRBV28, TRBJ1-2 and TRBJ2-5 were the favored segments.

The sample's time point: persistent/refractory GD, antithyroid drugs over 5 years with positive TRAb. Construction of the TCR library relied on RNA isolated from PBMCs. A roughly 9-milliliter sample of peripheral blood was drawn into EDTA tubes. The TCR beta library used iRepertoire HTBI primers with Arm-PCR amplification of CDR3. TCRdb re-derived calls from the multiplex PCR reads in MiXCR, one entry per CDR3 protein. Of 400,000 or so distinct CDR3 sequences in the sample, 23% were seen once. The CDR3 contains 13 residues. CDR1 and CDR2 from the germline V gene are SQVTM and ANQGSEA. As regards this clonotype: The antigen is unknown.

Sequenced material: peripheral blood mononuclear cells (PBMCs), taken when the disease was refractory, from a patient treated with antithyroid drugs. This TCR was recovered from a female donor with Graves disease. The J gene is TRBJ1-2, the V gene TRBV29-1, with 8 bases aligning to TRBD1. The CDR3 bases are TGCGCAGTCCCAGGGGGCAGGGACTATGGCTACACCTTC. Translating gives CAVPGGRDYGYTF.